A selection of T cell receptor beta chains follows, all from one sample in a study of blood T cell repertoires in COVID-19. Clones were sequenced by immunoSEQ multiplex PCR, and TCRdb holds only the in-frame ones, with some missing. Of around 190,000 clones in the sample, around 90% are singletons; the top ten hold approximately 4.5%. Material: peripheral blood. These receptors all come from a human donor in a cohort sampled during active COVID-19. Each CDR3 is given with its conserved first and last residue. Each record gives: J gene, clone size, V gene, D gene, CDR3 protein, CDR3 DNA. A D gene is named only where the DNA matches it firmly. Expanded clones are given a class, and other clones once, few, many or no size at all.

>TRBJ2-1|NA|TRBV11-3|NA
CASSEGPLNEQFF
TGTGCCAGCAGCGAGGGTCCTCTCAATGAGCAGTTCTTC
>TRBJ2-3|NA|TRBV28|NA
CASSRRTASSTDTQYF
TGTGCCAGCAGCCGAAGGACAGCCTCTAGCACAGATACGCAGTATTTT
>TRBJ2-1|NA|TRBV11-2|TRBD2
CASSSIRGGPNEQFF
TGTGCCAGCAGCTCAATTCGCGGGGGGCCCAATGAGCAGTTCTTC
>TRBJ1-2|NA|TRBV18|TRBD1
CASSPSAQGSYGYTF
TGTGCCAGCTCACCATCCGCACAGGGGAGCTATGGCTACACCTTC
>TRBJ2-1|few|TRBV18|NA
CASSPRLDNEQFF
TGTGCCAGCTCACCACGACTCGACAATGAGCAGTTCTTC
>TRBJ2-4|NA|TRBV6-2/TRBV6-3|TRBD1
CASSYSPLRGQAKNIQYF
TGTGCCAGCAGTTACTCGCCCCTAAGGGGGCAAGCCAAAAACATTCAGTACTTC
>TRBJ2-2|NA|TRBV2|NA
CASSGQGAYTGELFF
TGTGCCAGCAGTGGGCAAGGGGCGTATACCGGGGAGCTGTTTTTT
>TRBJ2-3|NA|TRBV5-6|NA
CASSVGQTLTDTQYF
TGTGCCAGCAGCGTAGGACAGACACTCACAGATACGCAGTATTTT
>TRBJ1-2|NA|TRBV5-4|NA
CASSLPGSNYGYTF
TGTGCCAGCAGTCTGCCAGGCAGTAACTATGGCTACACCTTC
>TRBJ1-3|NA|TRBV9|NA
CASSGEGGNTIYF
TGTGCCAGCAGCGGGGAGGGTGGAAACACCATATATTTT
>TRBJ2-7|NA|TRBV3-1/TRBV3-2|NA
CASSQVADRGYEQYF
TGTGCCAGCAGCCAAGTGGCAGACCGGGGATACGAGCAGTACTTC
>TRBJ2-7|NA|TRBV4-3|TRBD1
CASSQAGGDYEQYF
TGCGCCAGCAGCCAAGCAGGGGGCGACTACGAGCAGTACTTC
>TRBJ2-7|NA|TRBV4-3|TRBD2
CASSLGLAGGNSYEQYF
TGCGCCAGCAGCCTGGGACTAGCGGGGGGAAACTCCTACGAGCAGTACTTC
>TRBJ2-2|once|TRBV7-9|TRBD1
CASSFPVKGAPGELFF
TGTGCCAGCAGCTTCCCGGTAAAGGGGGCCCCCGGGGAGCTGTTTTTT
>TRBJ1-6|NA|TRBV11-2|NA
CASSPPLGPPLHF
TGTGCCAGCAGCCCCCCCCTAGGTCCACCCCTCCACTTT
>TRBJ2-7|few|TRBV18|TRBD2
CASSPQSASGSYEQYF
TGTGCCAGCTCACCCCAGTCGGCTAGCGGGTCATACGAGCAGTACTTC
>TRBJ1-6|few|TRBV4-2|NA
CASSQIQGIGSPLHF
TGTGCCAGCAGCCAAATCCAGGGGATAGGGTCACCCCTCCACTTT
>TRBJ2-2|NA|TRBV10-3|TRBD1
CAIRVTGAGELFF
TGTGCCATCAGAGTGACAGGGGCCGGGGAGCTGTTTTTT
>TRBJ2-7|NA|TRBV6-5|TRBD2
CATSSGRREQYF
TGTGCCACGTCTAGCGGGAGGCGCGAGCAGTACTTC
>TRBJ2-2|NA|TRBV3-1/TRBV3-2|NA
CASSPQGIGTGELFF
TGTGCCAGCAGCCCCCAGGGGATTGGGACCGGGGAGCTGTTTTTT
>TRBJ1-5|few|TRBV15|NA
CATSRAGAGNQPQHF
TGTGCCACCAGCAGAGCAGGGGCAGGCAATCAGCCCCAGCATTTT
>TRBJ2-1|NA|TRBV6-6|TRBD2
CAVAGGQGEQFF
TGTGCCGTGGCGGGGGGGCAGGGTGAGCAGTTCTTC
>TRBJ2-5|NA|TRBV11-2|NA
CASSRGERETQYF
TGTGCCAGCAGTCGGGGAGAGCGTGAGACCCAGTACTTC
>TRBJ1-3|NA|TRBV4-3|TRBD1
CASSLDVQGQRSGNTIYF
TGCGCCAGCAGCCTTGACGTACAGGGGCAAAGGTCTGGAAACACCATATATTTT
>TRBJ1-1|once|TRBV9|TRBD1
CASSVGDRGSLNTEAFF
TGTGCCAGCAGCGTAGGAGACAGGGGGAGTCTGAACACTGAAGCTTTCTTT
>TRBJ2-3|NA|TRBV9|TRBD2
CASSPTAGGRADTQYF
TGTGCCAGCAGCCCAACAGCGGGAGGGCGGGCAGATACGCAGTATTTT
>TRBJ1-6|NA|TRBV18|TRBD1
CASSPSGTGINNSPLHF
TGTGCCAGCTCACCCTCCGGGACAGGCATTAATAATTCACCCCTCCACTTT
>TRBJ2-1|NA|TRBV14|NA
CASSQVGSGSMTRFF
NA
>TRBJ2-7|NA|TRBV19|TRBD2
CASSIVGTSPSYEQYF
TGTGCCAGTAGTATAGTCGGGACTAGTCCTTCCTACGAGCAGTACTTC
>TRBJ2-2|NA|TRBV7-8|TRBD2
CASSFGGGADGELFF
TGTGCCAGCAGCTTCGGCGGGGGGGCCGACGGGGAGCTGTTTTTT
>TRBJ2-7|NA|TRBV5-1|NA
CASSLRGGSYYEQYF
TGCGCCAGCAGCTTGCGAGGAGGGTCGTACTACGAGCAGTACTTC
>TRBJ2-2|once|TRBV27|TRBD2
CASSRTSGNTGELFF
TGTGCCAGCAGTCGGACTAGCGGTAACACCGGGGAGCTGTTTTTT
>TRBJ2-7|NA|TRBV28|TRBD1
CASRGTGPYEQYF
TGTGCCAGCAGGGGGACAGGGCCCTACGAGCAGTACTTC
>TRBJ1-2|NA|TRBV7-2|NA
CASSLGRDYGYTF
TGTGCCAGCAGCTTAGGGCGGGACTATGGCTACACCTTC
>TRBJ2-1|NA|TRBV2|NA
CASSERLYNEQFF
TGTGCCAGCAGTGAAAGACTTTACAATGAGCAGTTCTTC
>TRBJ2-2|NA|TRBV15|TRBD1
CATSNGTGGSGELFF
TGTGCCACCAGTAATGGGACAGGGGGCAGCGGGGAGCTGTTTTTT
>TRBJ2-1|NA|TRBV4-2|TRBD2
CASSHGTSGRAFQFF
TGTGCCAGCAGCCATGGGACTAGCGGGAGGGCCTTTCAGTTCTTC
>TRBJ2-4|NA|TRBV5-1|TRBD2
CASSLDTGTSGKKNIQYF
TGCGCCAGCAGCTTGGATACCGGGACTAGCGGAAAGAAAAACATTCAGTACTTC